A single sample gave rise to the 24 T cell receptor beta chains below, sequenced in a study of cytomegalovirus exposure and HLA in healthy donors. Primers: 60 Vbeta forward and 13 Jbeta reverse. The protocol was immunoSEQ multiplex PCR, while the TCRdb copy is restricted to in-frame clones and leaves out a portion. Altogether roughly 130,000 clones are present, around four fifths being singletons, with the ten largest covering 4.5% to 5.5%. Sequencing input: PBMCs. The receptors here all came from a man between 25 and 39 years old in good health and CMV-seronegative.

V is TRBV10-3 and J is TRBJ2-3; 8 bases line up with TRBD2. V lost 3 bases and J lost 2; bases outside the gene matches: 4. This CDR3 contains 15 residues. Germline V lookup: CDR1 ENHRY, CDR2 SYGVKD. In nucleotides, the CDR3 is TGTGCCATCAGTGATAGGCGGGGGGACACAGATACGCAGTATTTT. As protein: CAISDRRGDTDTQYF.

The gene calls are TRBV10-3 and TRBJ2-7; tentatively, D is TRBD2 (6 bases). V lost 11 bases, J lost 7 bases, and 24 bases lay in between. The CDR3 sequence is 14 residues long. Germline assignment: CDR1 ENHRY and CDR2 SYGVKD. In DNA form, the CDR3 reads TGTGCCGCACAAGGGGAAAAGCAGACTAGGGAGCAGTACTTC. The encoded protein is CAAQGEKQTREQYF.

This clone was recorded only once. The chain joins TRBV18 to TRBJ2-3, with a possible D match to TRBD1 (5 bases). The CDR3 has 13 amino acids. V shed 3 bases and J shed 6 bases, with 10 bases lying between them. Germline V gene lookup returns CDR1 KGHSH and CDR2 LQKENI. The CDR3 coding sequence is TGTGCCAGCTCACCCGCTCCAGGGGATACGCAGTATTTT. Amino acids: CASSPAPGDTQYF.

The chain recombines TRBV7-8 with TRBJ1-4; 8 nucleotides match TRBD1. J gave up 6 bases and V 4 bases, and 7 bases lay outside the gene matches. CDR3 length: 15 residues. CDR1 is SGHVS and CDR2 is FQNEAQ in the germline V gene. CDR3 residues: CASSYGQGLDEKLFF. As DNA, the CDR3 is TGTGCCAGCAGCTACGGACAGGGTCTTGATGAAAAACTGTTTTTT.

The rearrangement uses TRBV7-8 and TRBJ1-1, with D perhaps matching TRBD1 (6 bases). The CDR3 runs to 11 residues. From germline, CDR1 is SGHVS and CDR2 FQNEAQ. V gave up 5 bases and J gave up 8 bases, with 9 bases separating them. CDR3 DNA sequence: TGTGCCAGCAGCGACGGGACAGAAGCTTTCTTT. It yields the protein CASSDGTEAFF.

This chain uses TRBV7-3 with TRBJ1-5; D is perhaps TRBD1 (5 bases). CDR3 length: 15 amino acids. V dropped 3 bases and J dropped 0 bases, with 9 bases sitting between them. Per the germline V gene, CDR1 is SGHTA and CDR2 is FQGTGA. The CDR3 DNA reads as TGTGCCAGCAGCTTCCGGGGGATTAGCAATCAGCCCCAGCATTTT. Translating gives CASSFRGISNQPQHF.

This sequence joins TRBV28 and TRBJ2-7; 12 nucleotides align to TRBD2. There are 15 residues in the CDR3. Germline V lookup: CDR1 MDHEN, CDR2 SYDVKM. The trim removed 5 bases at V and 2 bases at J, leaving 4 bases unmatched. CDR3 protein: CASSTRTSGAYEQYF. DNA of the CDR3: TGTGCCAGCAGTACCCGGACTAGCGGGGCCTACGAGCAGTACTTC.

This clone occurred a few times. This chain uses TRBV19 with TRBJ1-5; 11 bases are a match to TRBD1. V lost 5 bases to trimming and J lost 2 bases; unmatched junction nucleotides: 5. The CDR3 has 16 residues. Germline values: CDR1 LNHDA, CDR2 SQIVND (reference sequence). The CDR3 sequence is CASSPRTGGGNQPQHF. The CDR3 DNA sequence: TGTGCCAGTAGTCCGAGGACAGGGGGCGGCAATCAGCCCCAGCATTTT.

The chain couples TRBV5-1 to TRBJ2-1; 9 bases fit TRBD1. V lost 7 bases and J lost 9; bases outside the gene matches: 14. Looked up from germline, CDR1 is SGHRS and CDR2 is YFSETQ. The CDR3 is 15 amino acids. The CDR3: CASGHSGTGYSEQFF. DNA of the CDR3: TGCGCCAGCGGCCATTCCGGGACAGGGTATAGTGAGCAGTTCTTC. The full variable domain, rest sourced from reference TRBV5-1 and TRBJ2-1, is KAGVTQTPRYLIKTRGQQVTLSCSPISGHRSVSWYQQTPGQGLQFLFEYFSETQRNKGNFPGRFSGRQFSNSRSEMNVSTLELGDSALYLCASGHSGTGYSEQFFGPGTRLTVL.

This clone showed up just a few times. The chain combines TRBV6-5 with TRBJ2-1; 7 bases match TRBD2. The CDR3 spans 15 residues. CDR1 and CDR2 from the germline V gene are MNHEY and SVGAGI. The J segment lost 4 bases and the V segment lost 5 bases, leaving 8 bases of the junction unmatched. CDR3 in DNA: TGTGCCAGCAGTCGCGGACTAGTACCTTACAATGAGCAGTTCTTC. This translates into CASSRGLVPYNEQFF.

The rearrangement joins TRBV5-1 to TRBJ1-1; D uncertain. Germline V lookup: CDR1 SGHRS, CDR2 YFSETQ. CDR3 length equals 14 residues. V gave up 4 bases and J gave up 1 base, with 11 bases separating them. CDR3 in DNA: TGCGCCAGCAGCCCCGGTGCAGGGAACACTGAAGCTTTCTTT. Protein sequence: CASSPGAGNTEAFF.

Concerning this clone: One end of the junction is discordant with germline, which a read error may explain. J is TRBJ2-7 and V is TRBV28; 7 nucleotides agree with TRBD1. From germline, CDR1 is MDHEN and CDR2 SYDVKM. The CDR3 consists of 12 residues. The CDR3 bases are TGTGCCAGCAGTTTCGACAGGGCAGGGATCCACTTC. Its translation is CASSFDRAGIHF.

The CDR3 loop is CAWSLGHLSNQPQHF. For the CDR3, the DNA is TGTGCCTGGAGTTTGGGACATCTCAGCAATCAGCCCCAGCATTTT. The V gene is TRBV30, the J gene TRBJ1-5, with D tentatively TRBD1 (6 bases). Trimming cost V 2 bases and J 1 base, with 12 bases left between them. Germline lookup yields CDR1 GTSNPN and CDR2 SVGIG (reference sequence). This CDR3 contains 15 residues.

The genes are TRBV9 and TRBJ1-2; 8 bases match TRBD1. CDR1 SGDLS and CDR2 YYNGEE come from the germline V gene. The CDR3 runs to 14 residues. Trimming cost V 3 bases and J 4 bases; bases outside gene matches: 5. CDR3 DNA: TGTGCCAGCAGCGAACAGGGGGGCTTCTATGGCTACACCTTC. Residues: CASSEQGGFYGYTF.

Concerning this clone: Mismatch with germline at one junction end may stem from a read error. The V and J genes are TRBV5-1 and TRBJ2-1; the match to TRBD2 covers 9 bases. The CDR3 covers 15 residues. Germline assignment: CDR1 SGHRS and CDR2 YFSETQ. The CDR3 is CASSNSGSSYSEQFF. CDR3 nucleotide sequence: TGCGCCAGCAGTAATAGCGGGAGTTCCTACAGTGAGCAGTTCTTC.

The chain carries TRBV28 and TRBJ2-5, with a tentative D call TRBD2 (6 bases). TRBJ2-7 matches the DNA end more closely, so the J call is doubtful. CDR3 length equals 15 residues. CDR1 is MDHEN and CDR2 is SYDVKM in the germline V gene. CDR3 DNA: TGTGCCAGCAGTTTAAGCGGGTGGAGCTCCTACGAGCAGTACTTC. It codes for CASSLSGWSSYEQYF.

The chain uses TRBV28 and TRBJ1-5; D remains unclear. The CDR3 sequence is 14 residues long. The germline V gene has CDR1 MDHEN and CDR2 SYDVKM. V gave up 3 bases and J gave up 2 bases, with 8 bases separating them. Written as DNA, the CDR3 is TGTGCCAGCAGTTTTTACCTAGGCAATCAGCCCCAGCATTTT. Protein sequence: CASSFYLGNQPQHF.

This sequence joins TRBV7-2 and TRBJ2-2; tentative D call: TRBD2 (6 bases). V was cut by 11 bases and J by 5 bases, with 15 bases left in between. The CDR3 is made up of 13 amino acids. Germline V gene sequence: CDR1 SGHTA, CDR2 FQGNSA. CDR3 DNA: TGTGCCGCTGGTAGCGGAGAGACCGGGGAGCTGTTTTTT. It is translated as CAAGSGETGELFF.

The gene calls are TRBV2 and TRBJ2-7; 10 bases are shared with TRBD1. J was trimmed by 10 bases and V by 9 bases; bases with no gene match: 6. The CDR3 consists of 11 residues. CDR1 is SNHLY and CDR2 is FYNNEI in the germline V gene. This CDR3 reads CARKDRGEQYF. CDR3 nucleotides: TGTGCCAGAAAGGACAGGGGGGAACAGTACTTC.

On this clone itself: The CDR3 ends on some other residue instead of the conserved phenylalanine or tryptophan, so this is likely a read error. The rearrangement joins TRBV28 to TRBJ1-1; a weak D match, TRBD1 (5 bases). Looked up from germline, CDR1 is MDHEN and CDR2 is SYDVKM. V gave up 7 bases and J gave up 10 bases, with 19 bases separating them. The CDR3 is made up of 13 amino acids. CDR3 protein: CASIAAGDRGAFV. DNA for the CDR3: TGTGCCAGCATTGCCGCGGGGGATCGGGGAGCTTTCGTT.

This clone was found once. The chain recombines TRBV7-9 with TRBJ2-5; 12 nucleotides align to TRBD1. Germline CDR1 and CDR2: SEHNR and FQNEAQ (reference sequence). The CDR3 contains 16 residues. V lost 5 bases, J lost 3 bases, and 7 bases stayed unmatched. CDR3 sequence reads: CASSPSGTGGKETQYF. The CDR3 DNA sequence: TGTGCCAGCAGCCCCTCCGGGACAGGGGGCAAAGAGACCCAGTACTTC.

The chain carries TRBV29-1 and TRBJ1-2; a weak D match, TRBD1 (6 bases). Trimming cost V 6 bases and J 3 bases, with 11 bases left between them. Germline V gene sequence: CDR1 SQVTM, CDR2 ANQGSEA. This CDR3 has 12 residues. This CDR3 is CSVRTDYYGYTF. The CDR3 DNA sequence: TGCAGCGTGAGGACAGACTACTATGGCTACACCTTC.

J is TRBJ2-4 and V is TRBV30; D not resolved. The germline V gene encodes CDR1 GTSNPN and CDR2 SVGIG (reference sequence). The germline V and J ends were trimmed by 0 bases and 2 bases, with 8 bases remaining between them. The CDR3 covers 14 residues. The CDR3 nucleotides are TGTGCCTGGAGTGTAGGCGGTTCCAAAAACATTCAGTACTTC. It yields the protein CAWSVGGSKNIQYF. The full variable domain, in which reference TRBV30 and TRBJ2-4 provide the parts outside the CDR3, is SQTIHQWPATLVQPVGSPLSLECTVEGTSNPNLYWYRQAAGRGLQLLFYSVGIGQISSEVPQNLSASRPQDRQFILSSKKLLLSDSGFYLCAWSVGGSKNIQYFGAGTRLSVL.

This rearrangement joins TRBV2 to TRBJ2-3; 15 nucleotides match TRBD2. The length of the CDR3 is 17 residues. Germline loops: CDR1 SNHLY, CDR2 FYNNEI. V lost 9 bases and J lost 0; bases outside the gene matches: 7. The CDR3 bases are TGTGCCAGGTCCGGGACTAGCGGGAGGACAAGCACAGATACGCAGTATTTT. Translated, it gives CARSGTSGRTSTDTQYF.